These T cell receptor beta chains were read from a single sample in a study of molecular identifiers for immune sequencing clone quantification. A single record per CDR3 protein comes from TCRdb applying MiXCR to the PCR reads. The sample lists under 650,000 distinct CDR3 sequences; just under 20% were seen once. The sequencing sample was made of naive CD8+ T cells from blood, with Jurkat cell RNA spiked in. Receptors were obtained from a human donor in good health. Some libraries in this study had Jurkat cell RNA spiked in. CDR3s include the opening cysteine and the closing phenylalanine or tryptophan. The D gene is left open where the match is weak. Clone size is shown for a subset of rows, as once, few, many or a class of expanded clone.

D	V	J	size	CDR3	DNA
-	TRBV12-5	TRBJ2-1	many	CASGLSLTGYYEQFF	TGTGCTAGTGGTCTCTCACTAACAGGGTACTATGAGCAGTTCTTC
-	TRBV20-1	TRBJ2-2	many	CSARDMGTANTGELFF	TGCAGTGCTAGAGATATGGGGACTGCGAACACCGGGGAGCTGTTTTTT
-	TRBV7-8	TRBJ2-3	many	CASSLARRDTQYF	TGTGCCAGCAGCTTAGCCAGACGGGATACGCAGTATTTT
-	TRBV27	TRBJ2-7	-	CASSLGNRVNEQYF	TGTGCCAGCAGTTTAGGGAACAGGGTGAACGAGCAGTACTTC
-	TRBV19	TRBJ2-7	many	CASSPGHLYELYF	TGTGCCAGTAGTCCGGGACACCTCTACGAGCTGTACTTC
-	TRBV7-7	TRBJ2-3	-	CASSLSRTDAQYF	TGTGCTAGCAGCTTGTCCCGCACAGATGCGCAGTATTTT
TRBD2	TRBV19	TRBJ2-3	few	CASTPLAGYTDTQYF	TGTGCCAGTACCCCACTAGCGGGGTACACAGATACGCAGTATTTT
TRBD1	TRBV29-1	TRBJ2-1	many	CSVSTGGMFGEQFF	TGCAGCGTATCGACAGGGGGGATGTTTGGTGAGCAGTTCTTC
TRBD1	TRBV6-5	TRBJ2-2	many	CASSYHAVRGLNTGELFF	TGTGCCAGCAGTTACCACGCGGTGAGGGGGCTAAACACCGGGGAGCTGTTTTTT
TRBD1	TRBV19	TRBJ2-5	many	CAIRGTGEETQYF	TGTGCCATACGCGGGACAGGGGAAGAGACCCAGTACTTC
-	TRBV4-3	TRBJ2-3	many	CASSQKGIGADTQYF	TGCGCCAGCAGCCAAAAGGGGATCGGGGCTGATACGCAGTATTTT
-	TRBV27	TRBJ1-5	many	CASSLGSGLDNQPQHF	TGTGCCAGCAGTTTAGGTTCAGGGTTGGACAATCAGCCCCAGCATTTT
-	TRBV7-9	TRBJ2-7	few	CASSPPGSLYEQYF	TGTGCCAGCAGCCCCCCGGGATCCCTGTACGAGCAGTACTTC
TRBD1	TRBV9	TRBJ2-7	few	CASSVGLGQGTEQYF	TGTGCCAGCAGCGTAGGTCTGGGACAGGGGACCGAGCAGTACTTC
TRBD2	TRBV4-1	TRBJ2-1	many	CASSQGLGTSNNEQFF	TGCGCCAGCAGCCAAGGCCTAGGGACTAGTAACAATGAGCAGTTCTTC
TRBD2	TRBV20-1	TRBJ2-7	few	CSARMLAGAFYEQYF	TGCAGTGCTCGGATGCTAGCGGGAGCCTTCTACGAGCAGTACTTC
TRBD2	TRBV28	TRBJ2-1	many	CASSQGLAGALRGNEQFF	TGTGCCAGCAGTCAGGGACTAGCGGGAGCCCTCAGGGGCAATGAGCAGTTCTTC
-	TRBV12-3/TRBV12-4	TRBJ2-6	many	CASSPLSPHYSGANVLTF	TGTGCCAGCAGCCCCCTTAGCCCTCATTACTCTGGGGCCAACGTCCTGACTTTC
-	TRBV19	TRBJ1-1	few	CASSMWGVNTEAFF	TGTGCCAGTAGTATGTGGGGAGTGAACACTGAAGCTTTCTTT
-	TRBV20-1	TRBJ2-7	many	CSSDSNNSYEQYF	TGCAGCTCGGACTCCAACAACTCCTACGAGCAGTACTTC
-	TRBV4-3	TRBJ1-4	many	CASSQDPGVRTFNEKLFF	TGCGCCAGCAGCCAAGATCCCGGGGTTCGGACTTTTAATGAAAAACTGTTTTTT
-	TRBV6-4	TRBJ1-5	-	CASRALWGIVQPQHF	TGTGCCAGCAGGGCCTTGTGGGGGATAGTTCAGCCCCAGCATTTT
TRBD1	TRBV6-5	TRBJ2-7	many	CASTGGQGTSYEQYF	TGTGCCAGCACCGGAGGACAGGGGACTTCCTACGAGCAGTACTTC
TRBD1	TRBV6-5	TRBJ1-1	many	CASSPSRGSTEAFF	TGTGCCAGCAGTCCGAGCAGGGGGTCCACTGAAGCTTTCTTT
TRBD1	TRBV6-6	TRBJ1-5	few	CASSYSPDRAVNQPQHF	TGTGCCAGCAGTTACTCACCGGACAGGGCTGTTAATCAGCCCCAGCATTTT
-	TRBV27	TRBJ2-3	many	CASSLAGYTDTQYF	TGTGCCAGCAGTTTAGCGGGGTACACAGATACGCAGTATTTT
TRBD1	TRBV7-9	TRBJ2-2	-	CASSEDRVLNAGELFF	TGTGCCAGCAGCGAGGACAGGGTACTCAACGCCGGGGAGCTGTTTTTT